This record concerns one T cell receptor (beta chain) sequence. CDR3 size: 15 residues. V was pared by 2 bases and J by 2 bases, with 12 bases between. Germline-derived CDR1 and CDR2 are LGHNA and YSLEER. This sample is drawn from a study of response to subunit inactivated influenza vaccine. TCRdb reprocessed the RT-PCR reads with MiXCR, giving one entry per CDR3 protein. The table lists about 530,000 distinct CDR3 sequences, 10% to 15% of them singletons. This TCR came from a man between 45 and 60 years old who received an inactivated influenza vaccine. The source was PBMCs from blood, collected on the day of vaccination. The chain couples TRBV4-3 to TRBJ2-5, with D possibly being TRBD1 (6 bases). The CDR3 protein is CASSQLTGFQETQYF. CDR3 in DNA: TGCGCCAGCAGCCAACTAACAGGGTTTCAAGAGACCCAGTACTTC.